These 14 T cell receptor beta chains were all obtained from the same sample, sequenced in a study of cytomegalovirus exposure and HLA in healthy donors. 13 Jbeta primers and 60 Vbeta primers were used for the PCR. Assay: immunoSEQ multiplex PCR; the TCRdb copy retains only in-frame clones and omits some. The sample has more than 130,000 clones; around three quarters are singletons. Sequencing input: PBMCs. The source is a man aged 25 to 45 in good health and CMV-seronegative.

Only one count was recorded for this clone. V gene TRBV19 combines with J gene TRBJ1-2; 7 bases map to TRBD1. CDR1 is LNHDA, CDR2 SQIVND, per germline (reference sequence). V lost 3 bases to trimming and J lost 6 bases; unmatched junction nucleotides: 7. The CDR3 length is 14 residues. CDR3 bases: TGTGCCAGTAGTATCTCCGACAGGGCTGATGGCTACACCTTC. Translation gives CASSISDRADGYTF. Full variable domain (missing parts from reference TRBV19 and TRBJ1-2): DGGITQSPKYLFRKEGQNVTLSCEQNLNHDAMYWYRQDPGQGLRLIYYSQIVNDFQKGDIAEGYSVSREKKESFPLTVTSAQKNPTAFYLCASSISDRADGYTFGSGTRLTVV.

The rearrangement joins TRBV2 to TRBJ1-3; 7 nucleotides align to TRBD1. The length of the CDR3 is 14 residues. Germline V gives CDR1 SNHLY, CDR2 FYNNEI. Unmatched junction bases numbered 2, after V lost 3 bases and J lost 3 bases. In DNA form, the CDR3 reads TGTGCCAGCAGTGACTGGGACAGTGGAAACACCATATATTTT. This encodes CASSDWDSGNTIYF. Supplemented by reference TRBV2 and TRBJ1-3, the full variable domain reads EPEVTQTPSHQVTQMGQEVILRCVPISNHLYFYWYRQILGQKVEFLVSFYNNEISEKSEIFDDQFSVERPDGSNFTLKIRSTKLEDSAMYFCASSDWDSGNTIYFGEGSWLTVV.

This clone was seen once. The chain couples TRBV4-2 to TRBJ2-1; weak D call: TRBD2 (7 bases). V gave up 0 bases and J gave up 6 bases, with 18 bases separating them. The CDR3 loop spans 17 amino acids. Germline CDR1 and CDR2: LGHNA and YNFKEQ. CDR3 nucleotide sequence: TGTGCCAGCAGCCAAGATCTGCGGGGGCACCCCTCCAATGAGCAGTTCTTC. Translating gives CASSQDLRGHPSNEQFF.

This rearrangement joins TRBV27 to TRBJ2-7, with D tentatively TRBD2 (6 bases). The ends were cut back, 6 bases at V and 2 bases at J, with 14 bases in the middle. Germline CDR1 and CDR2: MNHEY and SMNVEV (reference sequence). The length of the CDR3 is 14 residues. The CDR3 DNA is TGTGCCAGCAGCCAGGAGGGACGGGCCTACGAGCAGTACTTC. Translating gives CASSQEGRAYEQYF.

V gene TRBV4-1 combines with J gene TRBJ1-5, with 11 bases identical to TRBD1. In germline, CDR1 is MGHRA, CDR2 YSYEKL. The V segment lost 0 bases and the J segment 6 bases; nucleotides outside the gene matches: 13. This CDR3 is 19 amino acids long. The CDR3 DNA sequence: TGCGCCAGCAGCCAAGAAGGCCACGGTTGGACAGGGGGCGGTCAGCCCCAGCATTTT. It yields the protein CASSQEGHGWTGGGQPQHF.

This rearrangement joins TRBV29-1 to TRBJ2-3; TRBD2 matches at 14 bases. V lost 7 bases and J lost 4; bases outside the gene matches: 4. Germline values: CDR1 SQVTM, CDR2 ANQGSEA. The CDR3 consists of 14 residues. For the CDR3, the DNA is TGCAGCGCTCAGACTAGCGGGGGGGCAGATACGCAGTATTTT. Encoded protein: CSAQTSGGADTQYF.

The J gene is TRBJ1-1, the V gene TRBV29-1; TRBD1 matches at 10 bases. This CDR3 spans 15 amino acids. With 2 bases clipped from V and 10 bases from J, the junction kept 13 bases outside the gene matches. CDR1 SQVTM and CDR2 ANQGSEA come from the germline V gene. Here the CDR3 DNA reads TGCAGCGTTGAACCGACAGGGGGCGGTTTTAGAGGAGCTTTCTTT. Its protein is CSVEPTGGGFRGAFF.

V is TRBV4-2 and J is TRBJ1-2, with a tentative D call TRBD1 (6 bases). V dropped 0 bases and J dropped 4 bases, with 18 bases sitting between them. Germline V gene data show CDR1 as LGHNA and CDR2 as YNFKEQ. CDR3 length equals 17 residues. Here the CDR3 DNA reads TGTGCCAGCAGCCAAGACAGGGGCGTTGGCTATGTCTATGGCTACACCTTC. It specifies CASSQDRGVGYVYGYTF.

V usage is TRBV6-5 and J usage is TRBJ1-5; D unresolved. Trimming took off 4 bases at V and 2 bases at J, with 12 bases between the two ends. The CDR3 consists of 15 residues. Per germline, CDR1 MNHEY and CDR2 SVGAGI. In DNA form, the CDR3 reads TGTGCCAGCAGTTTAGCCCCGACCCGCAATCAGCCCCAGCATTTT. This translates into CASSLAPTRNQPQHF.

J is TRBJ2-5 and V is TRBV7-9; D is perhaps TRBD2 (5 bases). The CDR3 has 15 amino acids. Trimming removed 1 base at V and 3 bases at J, with 12 bases between. From germline, CDR1 is SEHNR and CDR2 FQNEAQ (reference sequence). In DNA, the CDR3 is TGTGCCAGCAGCTTAGAATTCCTAGCTAAAGAGACCCAGTACTTC. Translated: CASSLEFLAKETQYF.

The genes are TRBV13 and TRBJ2-7, with D unclear. The CDR3 consists of 15 residues. CDR1 and CDR2 (germline): PRHDT, FYEKMQ (reference sequence). The germline V and J ends were trimmed by 1 base and 0 bases, with 10 bases remaining between them. The CDR3 region is CASSLATRSSYEQYF. CDR3 sequence (DNA): TGTGCCAGCAGCTTAGCTACGAGGAGCTCCTACGAGCAGTACTTC. The whole variable domain, remainder taken from reference TRBV13 and TRBJ2-7, is AAGVIQSPRHLIKEKRETATLKCYPIPRHDTVYWYQQGPGQDPQFLISFYEKMQSDKGSIPDRFSAQQFSDYHSELNMSSLELGDSALYFCASSLATRSSYEQYFGPGTRLTVT.

This rearrangement joins TRBV5-4 to TRBJ2-3; a weak D match, TRBD2 (5 bases). This CDR3 has 15 amino acids. V dropped 0 bases and J dropped 2 bases, with 10 bases sitting between them. From germline, CDR1 is SGHNT and CDR2 YYREEE (reference sequence). CDR3: CASSLESGFTDTQYF. CDR3 sequence (DNA): TGTGCCAGCAGCTTGGAGTCGGGGTTCACAGATACGCAGTATTTT. Complete variable domain (other parts from reference TRBV5-4 and TRBJ2-3): ETGVTQSPTHLIKTRGQQVTLRCSSQSGHNTVSWYQQALGQGPQFIFQYYREEENGRGNFPPRFSGLQFPNYSSELNVNALELDDSALYLCASSLESGFTDTQYFGPGTRLTVL.

The genes are TRBV7-9 and TRBJ2-7, with D perhaps TRBD1 (6 bases). Germline values: CDR1 SEHNR, CDR2 FQNEAQ (reference sequence). V gave up 5 bases and J gave up 4 bases, with 21 bases separating them. The CDR3 covers 16 residues. This CDR3 reads CASSTHRASSLYEQYF. In DNA form, the CDR3 reads TGTGCCAGCAGCACCCACAGGGCATCGTCCCTATACGAGCAGTACTTC.

The CDR3 nucleotides are TGTGCCAGCATTCCCTCGGAGTATAGCGTGAACACTGAAGCTTTCTTT. Its translation: CASIPSEYSVNTEAFF. The rearrangement links TRBV28 to TRBJ1-1, with D uncertain. This CDR3 is built from 16 residues. The V end lost 7 bases, the J end lost 0 bases, and 18 bases lay between the germline ends. Per the germline V gene, CDR1 is MDHEN and CDR2 is SYDVKM.